This TCR beta chain was recorded in a study of blood T cell repertoires in COVID-19. Study in general: T cells, B-cell-depleted T cells, or PBMCs supplied cDNA or gDNA.

Assay: immunoSEQ multiplex PCR; the TCRdb copy retains only in-frame clones and omits some. The table has approximately 220,000 clones, roughly four fifths seen once. The germline V and J ends were trimmed by 4 bases and 4 bases, with 19 bases remaining between them. The germline V gene encodes CDR1 SEHNR and CDR2 FQNEAQ (reference sequence). The CDR3 spans 17 residues. The TCR originated in a woman between 35 and 50 years old with active or convalescent COVID-19. Sequencing input: peripheral blood. The chain employs TRBV7-9 and TRBJ1-4; maybe TRBD1 (5 bases). CDR3 loop: CASSSGRFPGGNEKLFF. The CDR3 DNA reads TGTGCCAGCAGCTCGGGACGCTTCCCCGGGGGTAATGAAAAACTGTTTTTT. The full variable domain, completed using reference TRBV7-9 and TRBJ1-4, is DTGVSQNPRHKITKRGQNVTFRCDPISEHNRLYWYRQTLGQGPEFLTYFQNEAQLEKSRLLSDRFSAERPKGSFSTLEIQRTEQGDSAMYLCASSSGRFPGGNEKLFFGSGTQLSVL.